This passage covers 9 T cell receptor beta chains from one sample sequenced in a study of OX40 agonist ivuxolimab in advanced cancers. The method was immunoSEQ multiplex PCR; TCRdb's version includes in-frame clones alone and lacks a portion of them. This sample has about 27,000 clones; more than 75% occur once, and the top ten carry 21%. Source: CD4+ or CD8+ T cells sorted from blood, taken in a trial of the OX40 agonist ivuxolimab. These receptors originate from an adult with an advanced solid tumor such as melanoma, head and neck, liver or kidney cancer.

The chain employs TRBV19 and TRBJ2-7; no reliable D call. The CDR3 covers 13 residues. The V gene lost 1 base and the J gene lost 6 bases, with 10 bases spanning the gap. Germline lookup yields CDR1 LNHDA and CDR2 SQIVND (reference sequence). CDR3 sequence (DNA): TGTGCCAGTAGTATAGCGGTGGGATCCGAGCAGTACTTC. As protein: CASSIAVGSEQYF.

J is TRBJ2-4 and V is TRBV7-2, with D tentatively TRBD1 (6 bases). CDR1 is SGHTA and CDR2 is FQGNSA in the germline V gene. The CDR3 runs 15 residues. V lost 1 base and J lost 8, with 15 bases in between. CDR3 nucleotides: TGTGCCAGCAGCTTAGTGGCAGGGGTGGGGGACATTCAGTACTTC. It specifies CASSLVAGVGDIQYF.

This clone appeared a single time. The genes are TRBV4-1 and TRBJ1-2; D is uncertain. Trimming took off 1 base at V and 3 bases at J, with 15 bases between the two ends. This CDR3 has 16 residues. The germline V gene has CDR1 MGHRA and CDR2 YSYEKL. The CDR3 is CASSQGLPGVHYGYTF. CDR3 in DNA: TGCGCCAGCAGCCAAGGGTTACCTGGCGTGCACTATGGCTACACCTTC.

CDR3 protein: CASSLGTTNQETQYF. CDR3 bases: TGTGCCAGCAGCCTAGGGACAACGAACCAAGAGACCCAGTACTTC. This chain joins TRBV2 and TRBJ2-5, with D possibly TRBD1 on 6 matching bases. Trimming removed 6 bases at V and 0 bases at J, with 14 bases between. Per germline, CDR1 SNHLY and CDR2 FYNNEI. The CDR3 has 15 amino acids.

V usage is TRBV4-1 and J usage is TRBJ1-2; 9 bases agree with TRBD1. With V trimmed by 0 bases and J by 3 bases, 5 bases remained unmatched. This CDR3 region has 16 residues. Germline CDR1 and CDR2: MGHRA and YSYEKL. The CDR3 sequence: CASSQETQGAYYGYTF. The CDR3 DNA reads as TGCGCCAGCAGCCAAGAGACACAGGGGGCCTACTATGGCTACACCTTC.

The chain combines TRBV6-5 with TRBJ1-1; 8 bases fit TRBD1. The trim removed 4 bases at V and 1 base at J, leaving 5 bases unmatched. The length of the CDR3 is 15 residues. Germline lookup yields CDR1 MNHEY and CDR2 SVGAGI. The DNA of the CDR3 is TGTGCCAGCAGTTCCTCCGGGACAGGGAACACTGAAGCTTTCTTT. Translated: CASSSSGTGNTEAFF.

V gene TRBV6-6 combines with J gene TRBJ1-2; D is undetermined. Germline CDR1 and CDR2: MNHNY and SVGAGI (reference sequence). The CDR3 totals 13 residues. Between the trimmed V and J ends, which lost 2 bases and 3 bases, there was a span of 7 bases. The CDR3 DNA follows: TGTGCCAGCAGTTACCCCAGCTACTATGGCTACACCTTC. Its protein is CASSYPSYYGYTF.

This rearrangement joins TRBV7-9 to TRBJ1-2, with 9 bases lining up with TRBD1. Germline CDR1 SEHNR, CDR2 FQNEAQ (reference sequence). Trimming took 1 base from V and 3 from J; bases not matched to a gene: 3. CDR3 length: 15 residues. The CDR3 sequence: CASSLGTGEDYGYTF. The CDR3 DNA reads TGTGCCAGCAGCTTAGGGACAGGGGAGGACTATGGCTACACCTTC.

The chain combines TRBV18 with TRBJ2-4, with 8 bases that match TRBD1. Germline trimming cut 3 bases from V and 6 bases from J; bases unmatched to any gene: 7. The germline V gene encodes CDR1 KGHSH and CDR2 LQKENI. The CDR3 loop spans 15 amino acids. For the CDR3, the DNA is TGTGCCAGCTCACCTCAGCAGACAGGGGCAAACATTCAGTACTTC. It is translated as CASSPQQTGANIQYF.